Following are 17 T cell receptor beta chains from one sample sequenced in a study of response to subunit inactivated influenza vaccine. TCRdb re-analysed the RT-PCR reads in MiXCR, keeping a single row per CDR3 protein. There are 800,000 to 1,000,000 distinct CDR3 sequences in the sample; less than 25% occur only once, and roughly a tenth lies in the top ten. Sequenced here: PBMCs from blood, sampled 5 days after vaccination. The receptors here all came from a man aged 50 to 59 who received an inactivated influenza vaccine.

This clonotype was found a few times. This rearrangement joins TRBV9 to TRBJ2-1; TRBD2 matches 7 bases. Germline loops: CDR1 SGDLS, CDR2 YYNGEE. V trimming: 2 bases; J trimming: 0 bases; junction bases outside the gene matches: 17. This CDR3 spans 20 amino acids. CDR3 sequence reads: CASSVSGSSGRTSSYNEQFF. The DNA of the CDR3 is TGTGCCAGCAGCGTGTCGGGGTCTAGCGGAAGAACCAGCTCCTACAATGAGCAGTTCTTC.

The V call is TRBV4-1, the J call TRBJ1-1; D possibly corresponds to TRBD1 (6 bases). Germline V gives CDR1 MGHRA, CDR2 YSYEKL. There are 17 residues in the CDR3. V lost 1 base and J lost 5, with 20 bases in between. CDR3 residues: CASSQAWWDTRRTEAFF. The CDR3 DNA reads TGCGCCAGCAGCCAAGCGTGGTGGGACACTCGTCGGACTGAAGCTTTCTTT.

This clonotype appeared many times. V gene TRBV20-1 combines with J gene TRBJ2-3; D is possibly TRBD2 (6 bases). This CDR3 region has 15 residues. V lost 5 bases to trimming and J lost 2 bases, with 17 bases between them. In germline, CDR1 is DFQATT, CDR2 SNEGSKA (reference sequence). CDR3 sequence: CSAATLAEYTDTQYF. The CDR3 coding sequence is TGCAGTGCTGCCACCTTAGCGGAGTACACAGATACGCAGTATTTT.

The rearrangement joins TRBV29-1 to TRBJ2-1, with TRBD2 matching 7 bases. CDR1 and CDR2 from the germline V gene are SQVTM and ANQGSEA. With V trimmed by 2 bases and J by 2 bases, 6 bases remained unmatched. The CDR3 runs to 15 residues. CDR3: CSVEKGEGTYNEQFF. CDR3 nucleotide sequence: TGCAGCGTTGAAAAAGGGGAGGGGACCTACAATGAGCAGTTCTTC.

At least ten counts were recorded for this clonotype. The J gene is TRBJ2-5, the V gene TRBV11-2, with a tentative D call TRBD2 (5 bases). This CDR3 has 14 residues. CDR1 and CDR2 (germline): SGHAT, FQNNGV. The germline V and J ends were trimmed by 4 bases and 6 bases, with 15 bases remaining between them. The CDR3 is CASSSTDYSQTQYF. Here the CDR3 DNA reads TGTGCCAGCAGCTCGACCGACTATTCGCAGACCCAGTACTTC.

This clonotype has just a few counts. The chain links TRBV11-2 to TRBJ2-1; 13 bases match TRBD2. Germline V gene sequence: CDR1 SGHAT, CDR2 FQNNGV. The CDR3 is 16 amino acids. Germline trimming cut 3 bases from V and 9 bases from J; bases unmatched to any gene: 8. DNA of the CDR3: TGTGCCAGCAGCTTCTCCGGGACTAGCGGGAAAGGTGAGCAGTTCTTC. Translating it yields CASSFSGTSGKGEQFF.

V and J are TRBV10-3 and TRBJ2-5, with TRBD1 matching over 7 bases. CDR3 length equals 17 residues. From germline, CDR1 is ENHRY and CDR2 SYGVKD. V shed 2 bases, J shed 1 base, and the junction held 10 bases outside the gene matches. In DNA form, the CDR3 reads TGTGCCATCAGTGAGGCCGATCGAGACAGGGCCCAAGAGACCCAGTACTTC. Amino acids: CAISEADRDRAQETQYF.

On this clonotype itself: Germline and junction disagree at one end, which may indicate a read error. The chain combines TRBV7-9 with TRBJ2-3, with D perhaps assigned TRBD1 or TRBD2 (5 bases each). The germline CDR1 and CDR2 sequences are SEHNR and FQNEAQ (reference sequence). This CDR3 has 13 residues. CDR3 sequence reads: CASSEGTADAQYF. In DNA, the CDR3 is TGTGCCAGCAGCGAAGGGACGGCAGATGCGCAGTATTTT. Using reference TRBV7-9 and TRBJ2-3 for the parts outside the CDR3, the full variable domain is DTGVSQNPRHKITKRGQNVTFRCDPISEHNRLYWYRQTLGQGPEFLTYFQNEAQLEKSRLLSDRFSAERPKGSFSTLEIQRTEQGDSAMYLCASSEGTADAQYFGPGTRLTVL.

This clonotype showed up just a few times. The chain has TRBV7-9 and TRBJ1-1, with a possible D match to TRBD1 (6 bases). The CDR3 runs 14 residues. Trimming shortened V by 5 bases and J by 2 bases, and 12 bases separated the two germline ends. CDR1 and CDR2 from the germline V gene are SEHNR and FQNEAQ (reference sequence). The DNA of the CDR3 is TGTGCCAGCAGCATCGACAGGCTCAACACTGAAGCTTTCTTT. It codes for CASSIDRLNTEAFF. The full variable domain, completed using reference TRBV7-9 and TRBJ1-1, is DTGVSQNPRHKITKRGQNVTFRCDPISEHNRLYWYRQTLGQGPEFLTYFQNEAQLEKSRLLSDRFSAERPKGSFSTLEIQRTEQGDSAMYLCASSIDRLNTEAFFGQGTRLTVV.

The chain recombines TRBV3-1 with TRBJ2-5, with no clear D. This CDR3 is built from 15 residues. Trimming shortened V by 0 bases and J by 2 bases, and 10 bases separated the two germline ends. The V gene's germline CDR1 is LGHDT and CDR2 YNNKEL (reference sequence). The CDR3: CASSQDPREQETQYF. In DNA, the CDR3 is TGTGCCAGCAGCCAAGACCCCCGAGAACAAGAGACCCAGTACTTC.

This clonotype was observed a handful of times. The chain joins TRBV20-1 to TRBJ1-3, with D hard to call. The CDR3 has 11 residues. The V gene lost 7 bases and the J gene lost 2 bases, with 6 bases spanning the gap. CDR1 and CDR2 (germline): DFQATT, SNEGSKA (reference sequence). This chain's CDR3 is CSVSAGNTIYF. CDR3 nucleotide sequence: TGCAGTGTTTCGGCTGGAAACACCATATATTTT.

V and J are TRBV5-1 and TRBJ2-2, with 8 nucleotides matching TRBD1. The CDR3 runs to 15 residues. Looked up from germline, CDR1 is SGHRS and CDR2 is YFSETQ. J was trimmed by 1 base and V by 6 bases; bases with no gene match: 5. The DNA for the CDR3 is TGCGCCAGCACCCCCAGGGGGCTGAACACCGGGGAGCTGTTTTTT. It yields the protein CASTPRGLNTGELFF. Full variable domain (outside the CDR3, taken from reference TRBV5-1 and TRBJ2-2): KAGVTQTPRYLIKTRGQQVTLSCSPISGHRSVSWYQQTPGQGLQFLFEYFSETQRNKGNFPGRFSGRQFSNSRSEMNVSTLELGDSALYLCASTPRGLNTGELFFGEGSRLTVL.

With regard to this clonotype: The germline gene is not matched at one end of the junction; a read error may be the cause. The genes are TRBV7-7 and TRBJ2-2, with TRBD1 matching 7 bases. The CDR3 is made up of 13 amino acids. Germline V gene lookup returns CDR1 SSHAT and CDR2 FNYEAQ (reference sequence). The CDR3 sequence: CASSLGQVGELFF. DNA for the CDR3: TGTGCTAGCAGCTTAGGACAGGTCGGGGAGCTGTTTTTT.

The rearrangement links TRBV11-3 to TRBJ2-1; D possibly corresponds to TRBD1 (6 bases). Per the germline V gene, CDR1 is SGHNT and CDR2 is YENEEA. Trimming took 5 bases from V and 7 from J, leaving 15 bases between them. The CDR3 has 14 amino acids. CDR3 DNA: TGTGCCAGCAGCCCCGCGGACAGAAGGAATGAGCAGTTCTTC. Its translation is CASSPADRRNEQFF.

This sequence joins TRBV15 and TRBJ2-1; 7 nucleotides match TRBD2. There are 14 residues in the CDR3. Germline CDR1 reads LNHNV; CDR2 reads YYDKDF (reference sequence). The junction had 9 bases not matched to a gene; V was cut back by 0 bases and J by 13 bases. The CDR3 sequence: CATSRDQGGSRQFF. CDR3 DNA: TGTGCCACCAGCAGAGATCAGGGCGGGAGCCGTCAGTTCTTC.

This rearrangement joins TRBV5-1 to TRBJ2-7, with 11 bases identical to TRBD1. CDR3 length equals 14 residues. V was pared by 1 base and J by 7 bases, with 4 bases of the junction left unmatched. Germline loops: CDR1 SGHRS, CDR2 YFSETQ. CDR3 sequence reads: CASSLPDRGQEQYF. The CDR3 nucleotides are TGCGCCAGCAGCTTGCCGGACAGGGGGCAGGAGCAGTACTTC.

This clonotype was counted between two and nine times. This chain connects TRBV20-1 to TRBJ2-1; D is perhaps TRBD2 (5 bases). Germline CDR1 is DFQATT and CDR2 is SNEGSKA (reference sequence). V lost 6 bases to trimming and J lost 9 bases, with 21 bases between them. This CDR3 contains 14 residues. The CDR3 loop reads CSANGDGDWGEQFF. The CDR3 DNA is TGCAGTGCAAACGGAGACGGGGATTGGGGTGAGCAGTTCTTC.